One and the same sample provided the 29 T cell receptor beta chains below, sequenced in a study of blood T cell repertoires in COVID-19. The method was immunoSEQ multiplex PCR; TCRdb's version includes in-frame clones alone and lacks a portion of them. Of about 130,000 clones in the sample, approximately 87% are singletons; the top ten hold about 2%. Sequencing input: peripheral blood. The receptors come from a man between 65 and 79 years old with active COVID-19.

Here the CDR3 reads CASSYSKQSNQPQHF. The DNA for the CDR3 is TGTGCCAGCAGTTACTCGAAACAGTCTAATCAGCCCCAGCATTTT. This chain connects TRBV6-5 to TRBJ1-5; D ambiguous. Between the trimmed V and J ends, which lost 0 bases and 4 bases, there was a span of 10 bases. Germline V lookup: CDR1 MNHEY, CDR2 SVGAGI. The CDR3 length is 15 residues.

A single count supports this clone. The chain couples TRBV3-1 (or the pseudogene TRBV3-2) to TRBJ2-5, with a possible D match to TRBD2 (7 bases). This CDR3 region has 14 residues. CDR1 is LGHDT and CDR2 is YNNKEL in the germline V gene (reference sequence). V was clipped by 2 bases and J by 9 bases, with 16 bases between them. The CDR3 is CASSQLLGGRAQYF. The CDR3 bases are TGTGCCAGCAGCCAACTCCTGGGGGGGCGGGCCCAGTACTTC.

This clone has a single count. The V call is TRBV5-1, the J call TRBJ2-7, with unresolved D. Germline V gives CDR1 SGHRS, CDR2 YFSETQ. The CDR3 runs 14 residues. Deletions cut 4 bases from V and 0 bases from J, with 11 bases between. The DNA for the CDR3 is TGCGCCAGCAGCACAGACCTTAGCTCCTACGAGCAGTACTTC. It yields the protein CASSTDLSSYEQYF.

This chain connects TRBV9 to TRBJ1-1; TRBD1 is a possible D gene (6 bases). V was cut by 4 bases and J by 1 base, with 11 bases left in between. This CDR3 spans 14 amino acids. CDR1 and CDR2 from the germline V gene are SGDLS and YYNGEE. CDR3: CASSLGQTNTEAFF. The CDR3 coding sequence is TGTGCCAGCAGCCTAGGACAGACGAACACTGAAGCTTTCTTT.

This chain connects TRBV19 to TRBJ1-5, with 7 bases lining up with TRBD1. This CDR3 is 18 amino acids long. The V and J ends lost 6 bases and 2 bases, in that order; junction bases with no gene match: 16. Germline V gene sequence: CDR1 LNHDA, CDR2 SQIVND (reference sequence). The CDR3 bases are TGTGCCAGTAGCCCTGTGACGAGGGGGCTGGGAGGCAATCAGCCCCAGCATTTT. Translation: CASSPVTRGLGGNQPQHF.

This clone was recorded only once. V is TRBV18 and J is TRBJ2-2; TRBD2 matches at 10 bases. The CDR3 extends over 14 amino acids. The junction had 1 base not matched to a gene; V was cut back by 4 bases and J by 5 bases. CDR1 is KGHSH, CDR2 LQKENI, per germline. CDR3 loop: CASSLTSGTGELFF. CDR3 bases: TGTGCCAGCTCACTGACTAGCGGGACCGGGGAGCTGTTTTTT. The full variable domain, in which reference TRBV18 and TRBJ2-2 provide the parts outside the CDR3, is NAGVMQNPRHLVRRRGQEARLRCSPMKGHSHVYWYRQLPEEGLKFMVYLQKENIIDESGMPKERFSAEFPKEGPSILRIQQVVRGDSAAYFCASSLTSGTGELFFGEGSRLTVL.

The chain carries TRBV3-1 (or the pseudogene TRBV3-2) and TRBJ2-7; D possibly corresponds to TRBD2 (5 bases). Trimming pared 1 base from V and 6 bases from J, leaving 19 bases between. This CDR3 contains 16 residues. The germline V gene has CDR1 LGHDT and CDR2 YNNKEL (reference sequence). In DNA form, the CDR3 reads TGTGCCAGCAGCCAAGGGGCCTTTGGTAGAGGAGGCGAGCAGTACTTC. This translates into CASSQGAFGRGGEQYF.

The chain recombines TRBV2 with TRBJ2-3; D gene unclear. Trimming took 5 bases from V and 0 from J, leaving 12 bases between them. Germline V gives CDR1 SNHLY, CDR2 FYNNEI. The length of the CDR3 is 15 residues. In DNA, the CDR3 is TGTGCCAGCAGTCGGCCAGGATCGAGCACAGATACGCAGTATTTT. Its translation is CASSRPGSSTDTQYF.

The chain has TRBV5-4 and TRBJ2-5; a possible D gene is TRBD1 (5 bases). V shed 3 bases and J shed 1 base, with 10 bases lying between them. The CDR3 spans 14 residues. Germline V lookup: CDR1 SGHNT, CDR2 YYREEE (reference sequence). Here the CDR3 DNA reads TGTGCCAGCAGCTCTGGGGCAACCCAAGAGACCCAGTACTTC. It translates to CASSSGATQETQYF. Supplemented by reference TRBV5-4 and TRBJ2-5, the full variable domain reads ETGVTQSPTHLIKTRGQQVTLRCSSQSGHNTVSWYQQALGQGPQFIFQYYREEENGRGNFPPRFSGLQFPNYSSELNVNALELDDSALYLCASSSGATQETQYFGPGTRLLVL.

The genes are TRBV29-1 and TRBJ2-5; TRBD2 agrees at 9 bases. Per germline, CDR1 SQVTM and CDR2 ANQGSEA. The V gene end was trimmed by 0 bases and the J gene end by 5 bases; junction bases not matched to a gene: 16. CDR3 size: 18 residues. The chain's CDR3 is CSVEDIGTSIALGETQYF. For the CDR3, the DNA is TGCAGCGTTGAAGATATCGGGACTAGCATCGCCCTCGGGGAGACCCAGTACTTC. The entire variable domain, with the rest obtained from reference TRBV29-1 and TRBJ2-5, is as follows: SAVISQKPSRDICQRGTSLTIQCQVDSQVTMMFWYRQQPGQSLTLIATANQGSEATYESGFVIDKFPISRPNLTFSTLTVSNMSPEDSSIYLCSVEDIGTSIALGETQYFGPGTRLLVL.

The chain uses TRBV28 and TRBJ1-1, with TRBD1 as a possible D gene (5 bases). CDR1 and CDR2 (germline): MDHEN, SYDVKM. The CDR3 sequence is 14 residues long. Trimming stripped 6 bases from V and 5 bases from J, with 16 bases between. This CDR3 reads CASSDPGEGTEAFF. The CDR3 DNA reads as TGTGCCAGCAGCGACCCGGGGGAAGGGACTGAAGCTTTCTTT.

The rearrangement links TRBV19 to TRBJ2-2; 11 nucleotides match TRBD2. Per germline, CDR1 LNHDA and CDR2 SQIVND (reference sequence). The CDR3 contains 19 residues. J gave up 2 bases and V 6 bases, and 14 bases lay outside the gene matches. CDR3 DNA: TGTGCCAGTAGCTCGCGATACCGGACTAGCGGGCCTAACACCGGGGAGCTGTTTTTT. Residues: CASSSRYRTSGPNTGELFF.

The V gene is TRBV11-1, the J gene TRBJ2-3; 9 bases align to TRBD2. CDR3 size: 16 residues. The V segment lost 5 bases and the J segment 4 bases; nucleotides outside the gene matches: 10. The V gene's germline CDR1 is SGHAT and CDR2 FQDESV (reference sequence). The CDR3: CASSPLAGKRSDTQYF. The DNA for the CDR3 is TGTGCCAGCAGCCCTCTAGCGGGAAAACGGTCAGATACGCAGTATTTT. The whole variable domain, filled in from reference TRBV11-1 and TRBJ2-3, reads EAEVAQSPRYKITEKSQAVAFWCDPISGHATLYWYRQILGQGPELLVQFQDESVVDDSQLPKDRFSAERLKGVDSTLKIQPAELGDSAMYLCASSPLAGKRSDTQYFGPGTRLTVL.

The V gene is TRBV5-5, the J gene TRBJ2-1; 8 positions agree with TRBD2. The CDR3 totals 15 residues. CDR1 is SGHKS and CDR2 is YYEKEE in the germline V gene (reference sequence). Trimming took 4 bases from V and 0 from J; bases not matched to a gene: 3. The CDR3 bases are TGTGCCAGCAGCCGGGAGGGCAGCTCCTACAATGAGCAGTTCTTC. Translation gives CASSREGSSYNEQFF.

The J gene is TRBJ2-5, the V gene TRBV4-1, with TRBD1 matching over 7 bases. Germline V CDR1 and CDR2: MGHRA, YSYEKL. V lost 4 bases and J lost 4; bases outside the gene matches: 12. This CDR3 has 16 residues. The CDR3 loop is CASSRTRQGYGETQYF. CDR3 in DNA: TGCGCCAGCAGCCGGACTCGACAGGGATATGGAGAGACCCAGTACTTC.

The rearrangement links TRBV11-2 to TRBJ2-2; 7 bases are shared with TRBD1. CDR1 and CDR2 (germline): SGHAT, FQNNGV. CDR3 length: 15 amino acids. J gave up 8 bases and V 5 bases, and 11 bases lay outside the gene matches. The CDR3 DNA sequence: TGTGCCAGCAGCCAGCGACAGGGCATCTCAGGGGAGCTGTTTTTT. The encoded protein is CASSQRQGISGELFF. Drawing the rest from reference TRBV11-2 and TRBJ2-2, the complete variable domain is EAGVAQSPRYKIIEKRQSVAFWCNPISGHATLYWYQQILGQGPKLLIQFQNNGVVDDSQLPKDRFSAERLKGVDSTLKIQPAKLEDSAVYLCASSQRQGISGELFFGEGSRLTVL.

This clone was found a few times. The CDR3 loop reads CASSPRQMNTEAFF. In nucleotides, the CDR3 is TGTGCCAGCTCACCCCGACAGATGAACACTGAAGCTTTCTTT. The chain uses TRBV18 and TRBJ1-1; a possible D gene is TRBD1 (5 bases). V lost 3 bases and J 0 bases, leaving 8 bases between the germline ends. The germline V gene has CDR1 KGHSH and CDR2 LQKENI. The CDR3 sequence is 14 residues long.

The gene calls are TRBV19 and TRBJ2-7; the D gene is possibly TRBD2 (6 bases). The CDR3 has 15 amino acids. Germline CDR1 and CDR2: LNHDA and SQIVND (reference sequence). V lost 4 bases and J 4 bases, leaving 17 bases between the germline ends. As DNA, the CDR3 is TGTGCCAGTAGTACCCTTCCGGGAGAAGGATACGAGCAGTACTTC. Its translation is CASSTLPGEGYEQYF.

The genes are TRBV5-1 and TRBJ2-1; 9 bases agree with TRBD2. J was trimmed by 2 bases and V by 7 bases; bases with no gene match: 4. The CDR3 totals 14 residues. CDR1 and CDR2 from the germline V gene are SGHRS and YFSETQ. In DNA form, the CDR3 reads TGCGCCAGCGAGGCTAGCGGGGCCTACAATGAGCAGTTCTTC. Its protein is CASEASGAYNEQFF.

The V call is TRBV4-2, the J call TRBJ2-3, with TRBD2 matching over 10 bases. The CDR3 sequence is 17 residues long. Per germline, CDR1 LGHNA and CDR2 YNFKEQ. V trimming: 0 bases; J trimming: 5 bases; junction bases outside the gene matches: 8. CDR3 bases: TGTGCCAGCAGCCAAGATGATATTAGCGGGAGGATAGATACGCAGTATTTT. It is translated as CASSQDDISGRIDTQYF.

The chain recombines TRBV7-3 with TRBJ2-3; TRBD2 aligns across 13 bases. Germline V gives CDR1 SGHTA, CDR2 FQGTGA. The ends lost 5 bases at V and 6 bases at J; junction bases unmatched: 2. The CDR3 runs 14 residues. CDR3: CASSATSGRDTQYF. The CDR3 DNA reads as TGTGCCAGCAGCGCGACTAGCGGGAGGGATACGCAGTATTTT.

The gene calls are TRBV27 and TRBJ2-4; TRBD2 matches 7 bases. Germline values: CDR1 MNHEY, CDR2 SMNVEV (reference sequence). There are 16 residues in the CDR3. V lost 3 bases and J lost 0; bases outside the gene matches: 5. The CDR3 spells CASSFSASGAKNIQYF. Here the CDR3 DNA reads TGTGCCAGCAGTTTCTCTGCTAGCGGAGCCAAAAACATTCAGTACTTC.

This chain joins TRBV7-8 and TRBJ2-6, with D possibly TRBD2 on 6 matching bases. Trimming removed 4 bases from V and 4 bases from J, with 14 bases in between. The CDR3 runs 16 residues. CDR1 and CDR2 (germline): SGHVS, FQNEAQ. The chain's CDR3 is CASSYGGLLGANVLTF. The CDR3 coding sequence is TGTGCCAGCAGCTACGGAGGGCTCCTAGGGGCCAACGTCCTGACTTTC.

The CDR3 loop is CASSQGDRVAYEQYF. For the CDR3, the DNA is TGTGCCAGCAGCCAAGGGGACAGGGTCGCCTACGAGCAGTACTTC. The rearrangement uses TRBV3-1 (or the pseudogene TRBV3-2) and TRBJ2-7; 9 nucleotides match TRBD1. V lost 1 base and J lost 2; bases outside the gene matches: 3. Per germline, CDR1 LGHDT and CDR2 YNNKEL (reference sequence). The CDR3 sequence is 15 residues long.

The chain uses TRBV24-1 and TRBJ2-5; D not certain. From germline, CDR1 is KGHDR and CDR2 SFDVKD. V gave up 9 bases and J gave up 1 base, with 14 bases separating them. CDR3 size: 14 residues. The CDR3 nucleotides are TGTGCCACCTCCGATGGGCGCCTCCAAGAGACCCAGTACTTC. Protein sequence: CATSDGRLQETQYF.

In this sample, this clone turned up a few times. V usage is TRBV29-1 and J usage is TRBJ2-7; 8 nucleotides align to TRBD2. Looked up from germline, CDR1 is SQVTM and CDR2 is ANQGSEA. The CDR3 is made up of 14 amino acids. V was pared by 1 base and J by 3 bases, with 5 bases of the junction left unmatched. The CDR3 is CSVEVPGRVYEQYF. CDR3 bases: TGCAGCGTTGAAGTTCCCGGGAGGGTCTACGAGCAGTACTTC.

The gene calls are TRBV19 and TRBJ1-2, with 8 positions matching TRBD1. The germline V gene has CDR1 LNHDA and CDR2 SQIVND (reference sequence). V trimming: 5 bases; J trimming: 8 bases; junction bases outside the gene matches: 7. This CDR3 has 13 residues. In nucleotides, the CDR3 is TGTGCCAGTAGTTATCAGGGGGCGCGAGGCTACACCTTC. It translates to CASSYQGARGYTF.

This chain connects TRBV4-3 to TRBJ2-4; 10 nucleotides match TRBD2. The CDR3 is 18 amino acids. V gave up 3 bases and J gave up 1 base; unmatched junction bases: 9. Germline V gene data show CDR1 as LGHNA and CDR2 as YSLEER. The CDR3 bases are TGCGCCAGCAGCCAGGCCGGGACTAGCGCCGGGGCCAAAAACATTCAGTACTTC. It translates to CASSQAGTSAGAKNIQYF.

This clone was detected only once. V and J are TRBV28 and TRBJ1-3; D not resolved. V was shortened by 5 bases and J by 0 bases, with 8 bases between the two germline ends. Germline V gives CDR1 MDHEN, CDR2 SYDVKM. CDR3 size: 14 residues. CDR3 nucleotides: TGTGCCAGCAGTGCACAGTTCTCTGGAAACACCATATATTTT. Protein sequence: CASSAQFSGNTIYF.